One TCR beta chain is described in this entry. Antigen: not known. The V gene's germline CDR1 is SGHTA and CDR2 FQGNSA. This CDR3 has 15 residues. The trim removed 6 bases at V and 2 bases at J, leaving 7 bases unmatched. This entry belongs to a study of T cells after yellow fever vaccination. General study points: CD4 and CD8 compartments shared a small share of clonotypes.

TCRdb called the 5' RACE reads again in MiXCR, with one record for every CDR3 protein. This table has about 320,000 distinct CDR3 sequences, approximately 12% appearing once. This sequence joins TRBV7-2 and TRBJ2-5; 9 bases fit TRBD2. The TCR sequence derives from a man between 18 and 35 years old who received the YFV17D yellow fever vaccine. The material sequenced was CD4+ T cells sorted from PBMCs, taken 45 days after the yellow fever booster vaccination. The CDR3 spells CASRWGTSLQETQYF. The CDR3, as DNA: TGTGCCAGCAGGTGGGGGACTAGCCTACAAGAGACCCAGTACTTC.